Listed here are 19 T cell receptor beta chains from one sample, sequenced in a study of blood T cell repertoires in COVID-19. TCRdb keeps only in-frame clones here, not all; method: immunoSEQ multiplex PCR. Here the sample spans more than 110,000 clones, approximately 83% being singletons. The sample was peripheral blood. Receptors were obtained from a woman between 55 and 75 years old with acute or convalescent COVID-19.

The V and J genes are TRBV6-5 and TRBJ2-5; TRBD2 might be the D (7 bases). The CDR3 spans 12 residues. Deletions cut 6 bases from V and 4 bases from J, with 9 bases between. In germline, CDR1 is MNHEY, CDR2 SVGAGI. The CDR3 here is CASRRGGETQYF. CDR3 bases: TGTGCCAGCAGGAGGGGGGGAGAGACCCAGTACTTC.

CDR3 in DNA: TGTGCCAGCTCCCGGGACAGGGCCCCAGATACGCAGTATTTT. Amino acid sequence: CASSRDRAPDTQYF. The chain joins TRBV18 to TRBJ2-3; TRBD1 aligns across 9 bases. J lost 4 bases, V lost 6 bases, and 5 bases had no gene match. The CDR3 length is 14 residues. Germline CDR1 KGHSH, CDR2 LQKENI.

The rearrangement links TRBV27 to TRBJ2-7, with D possibly TRBD2 on 6 matching bases. Germline V gene data show CDR1 as MNHEY and CDR2 as SMNVEV (reference sequence). Trimming removed 2 bases from V and 1 base from J, with 15 bases in between. CDR3 length equals 16 residues. The CDR3 protein is CASSLTPDGGSYEQYF. The CDR3 region has the DNA TGTGCCAGCAGTTTAACCCCTGACGGAGGGTCCTACGAGCAGTACTTC.

This chain uses TRBV9 with TRBJ1-2; TRBD1 matches at 10 bases. V lost 3 bases, J lost 8 bases, and 7 bases stayed unmatched. Germline V gene data show CDR1 as SGDLS and CDR2 as YYNGEE. This CDR3 has 14 amino acids. The CDR3 DNA reads as TGTGCCAGCAGCGAGGACAGGGGGGTTTTGGGCTACACCTTC. The encoded protein is CASSEDRGVLGYTF.

The chain recombines TRBV2 with TRBJ2-7; TRBD1 matches at 7 bases. Losses at the gene ends were 5 bases for V and 6 bases for J; bases not matched to a gene: 7. CDR1 is SNHLY, CDR2 FYNNEI, per germline. This CDR3 has 13 amino acids. The CDR3 sequence is CASSPDRTGEQYF. DNA of the CDR3: TGTGCCAGCAGTCCGGACAGGACCGGCGAGCAGTACTTC.

There are many counts of this clone. Other DNA sequences in the same sample also yield this CDR3. V usage is TRBV29-1 and J usage is TRBJ2-3, with D uncertain. V was pared by 3 bases and J by 1 base, with 11 bases between. Germline V lookup: CDR1 SQVTM, CDR2 ANQGSEA. The CDR3 is 14 residues long. CDR3 residues: CSVDRPQGTDTQYF. As DNA, the CDR3 is TGCAGCGTTGATCGGCCTCAGGGCACAGATACGCAGTATTTT.

The CDR3 is CASSPGGQGAQETQYF. The CDR3 DNA is TGTGCCAGCTCCCCGGGGGGACAGGGGGCTCAAGAGACCCAGTACTTC. The V gene is TRBV4-2, the J gene TRBJ2-5, with 12 bases aligning to TRBD1. J was trimmed by 2 bases and V by 8 bases; bases with no gene match: 9. This CDR3 has 16 amino acids. Germline CDR1 reads LGHNA; CDR2 reads YNFKEQ.

The J gene is TRBJ2-3, the V gene TRBV5-4, with 7 bases identical to TRBD1. Germline CDR1 reads SGHNT; CDR2 reads YYREEE (reference sequence). The CDR3 totals 14 residues. J lost 3 bases, V lost 4 bases, and 5 bases had no gene match. CDR3 DNA sequence: TGTGCCAGCAGCACCCCGACAGGGACAGATACGCAGTATTTT. Translating it yields CASSTPTGTDTQYF.

The J gene is TRBJ1-5, the V gene TRBV15; D not resolved. CDR1 is LNHNV, CDR2 YYDKDF, per germline (reference sequence). V lost 5 bases and J 0 bases, leaving 14 bases between the germline ends. The CDR3 sequence is 16 residues long. In DNA, the CDR3 is TGTGCCACCAGCCCCCTAGGCACCGATAGCAATCAGCCCCAGCATTTT. This codes for CATSPLGTDSNQPQHF.

J is TRBJ1-1 and V is TRBV4-3; 8 nucleotides line up with TRBD1. The CDR3 has 14 residues. Germline V gene lookup returns CDR1 LGHNA and CDR2 YSLEER. The V and J ends lost 2 bases and 4 bases, in that order; junction bases with no gene match: 3. CDR3 sequence reads: CASSQITGGTEAFF. As DNA, the CDR3 is TGCGCCAGCAGCCAAATTACAGGGGGCACTGAAGCTTTCTTT.

This clone is a singleton in its sample. The V call is TRBV7-9, the J call TRBJ1-5; possibly TRBD1 for D (6 bases). CDR1 and CDR2 (germline): SEHNR, FQNEAQ (reference sequence). The CDR3 loop spans 15 amino acids. Trimming removed 5 bases from V and 7 bases from J, with 18 bases in between. This CDR3 is CASSREGQMTQPQHF. CDR3 coding DNA: TGTGCCAGCAGCAGAGAAGGACAGATGACGCAGCCCCAGCATTTT. Full variable domain (rest looked up from reference TRBV7-9 and TRBJ1-5): DTGVSQNPRHKITKRGQNVTFRCDPISEHNRLYWYRQTLGQGPEFLTYFQNEAQLEKSRLLSDRFSAERPKGSFSTLEIQRTEQGDSAMYLCASSREGQMTQPQHFGDGTRLSIL.

The V call is TRBV11-2, the J call TRBJ1-1; unclear D gene. Trimming stripped 4 bases from V and 3 bases from J, with 9 bases between. In germline, CDR1 is SGHAT, CDR2 FQNNGV. There are 13 residues in the CDR3. CDR3 amino acids: CASSYHTDTEAFF. In DNA, the CDR3 is TGTGCCAGCAGCTACCACACCGACACTGAAGCTTTCTTT.

This rearrangement joins TRBV29-1 to TRBJ2-1, with TRBD2 matching over 9 bases. The J segment lost 12 bases and the V segment lost 4 bases, leaving 16 bases of the junction unmatched. Germline values: CDR1 SQVTM, CDR2 ANQGSEA. This CDR3 has 15 residues. In DNA form, the CDR3 reads TGCAGCGTTGTTAGTCCTAGCGGGACATATTTCGGGCAGTTCTTC. This codes for CSVVSPSGTYFGQFF.

V is TRBV7-2 and J is TRBJ2-1, with 11 bases aligning to TRBD2. Germline trimming cut 3 bases from V and 6 bases from J; bases unmatched to any gene: 7. CDR1 and CDR2 from the germline V gene are SGHTA and FQGNSA. CDR3 length: 16 residues. The DNA for the CDR3 is TGTGCCAGCAGCTTTACTAGCGGGAGTCCTCGCAATGAGCAGTTCTTC. It translates to CASSFTSGSPRNEQFF.

The rearrangement uses TRBV7-9 and TRBJ1-2; the D is unclear. Germline lookup yields CDR1 SEHNR and CDR2 FQNEAQ (reference sequence). V was trimmed by 5 bases and J by 9 bases, leaving 10 bases between them. This CDR3 is 11 amino acids long. CDR3 DNA sequence: TGTGCCAGCAGCCCCCGCGGTAGCTACACCTTC. This codes for CASSPRGSYTF.

The count of this clone is one. The chain joins TRBV6-2 or TRBV6-3 to TRBJ1-5, with 10 nucleotides matching TRBD1. J lost 4 bases, V lost 5 bases, and 2 bases had no gene match. This CDR3 is built from 14 residues. Germline assignment: CDR1 MNHEY and CDR2 SVGEGT. The CDR3 bases are TGTGCCAGCAGTAGGACAGGGGGTAATCAGCCCCAGCATTTT. Translation: CASSRTGGNQPQHF.

Notes on this clone: Other DNA sequences in the same sample also yield this CDR3. The chain uses TRBV30 and TRBJ1-3; D uncertain. Germline CDR1 GTSNPN, CDR2 SVGIG (reference sequence). V dropped 3 bases and J dropped 4 bases, with 7 bases sitting between them. The CDR3 length is 12 residues. The CDR3 reads CAWSLPGNTIYF. The CDR3 DNA reads TGTGCCTGGAGCCTTCCCGGAAACACCATATATTTT.

The chain couples TRBV28 to TRBJ2-1; 11 nucleotides match TRBD2. V trimming: 5 bases; J trimming: 4 bases; junction bases outside the gene matches: 7. The CDR3 length is 16 residues. The germline CDR1 and CDR2 sequences are MDHEN and SYDVKM. Here the CDR3 DNA reads TGTGCCAGCAGTACGGGACTAGCGGCCTTTTACAATGAGCAGTTCTTC. Translated, it gives CASSTGLAAFYNEQFF.

V usage is TRBV9 and J usage is TRBJ1-2, with D hard to call. The V end lost 4 bases, the J end lost 1 base, and 2 bases lay between the germline ends. Germline-derived CDR1 and CDR2 are SGDLS and YYNGEE. This CDR3 comprises 11 residues. The CDR3 spells CASSLNYGYTF. In DNA, the CDR3 is TGTGCCAGCAGCCTTAACTATGGCTACACCTTC. The full variable domain, rest sourced from reference TRBV9 and TRBJ1-2, is DSGVTQTPKHLITATGQRVTLRCSPRSGDLSVYWYQQSLDQGLQFLIQYYNGEERAKGNILERFSAQQFPDLHSELNLSSLELGDSALYFCASSLNYGYTFGSGTRLTVV.